The 19 T cell receptor beta chains in this list originate from one sample, sequenced in a study of CD8 T cells in Susac syndrome. Random hexamers primed reverse transcription of about 0.45 to 1 ug RNA. TCRdb passed the immunoSEQ multiplex PCR reads through MiXCR, listing each CDR3 protein once. The top ten hold roughly 0.099% of the sample, which has roughly 150,000 distinct CDR3 sequences, approximately 93% seen once. The sample consisted of CD4+ T cells from PBMCs. The receptors come from a human donor with multiple sclerosis.

V gene TRBV19 combines with J gene TRBJ2-1; D ambiguous. The germline gives CDR1 LNHDA, CDR2 SQIVND (reference sequence). The V and J ends lost 7 bases and 4 bases respectively, with 5 bases between them. The CDR3 consists of 11 residues. This CDR3 is CASKTYNEQFF. The CDR3 bases are TGTGCCAGTAAAACTTACAATGAGCAGTTCTTC.

This clonotype has just one count. This chain connects TRBV7-2 to TRBJ2-7; 8 nucleotides agree with TRBD2. Trimming cost V 5 bases and J 7 bases; bases outside gene matches: 13. CDR1 and CDR2 from the germline V gene are SGHTA and FQGNSA. The CDR3 contains 15 residues. The CDR3 DNA reads as TGTGCCAGCAGCCCCCAGGGTAGCGGGATGGGTGAGCAGTACTTC. It codes for CASSPQGSGMGEQYF.

The chain uses TRBV7-9 and TRBJ1-3; no firm D call. Trimming took 5 bases from V and 4 from J, leaving 12 bases between them. The CDR3 is 14 amino acids. Germline values: CDR1 SEHNR, CDR2 FQNEAQ (reference sequence). This CDR3 is CASSRSARGNTIYF. The CDR3 DNA follows: TGTGCCAGCAGCCGGAGCGCAAGGGGAAACACCATATATTTT. The full variable domain, with the rest looked up from reference TRBV7-9 and TRBJ1-3, is DTGVSQNPRHKITKRGQNVTFRCDPISEHNRLYWYRQTLGQGPEFLTYFQNEAQLEKSRLLSDRFSAERPKGSFSTLEIQRTEQGDSAMYLCASSRSARGNTIYFGEGSWLTVV.

The chain has TRBV7-6 and TRBJ2-3, with D possibly matching TRBD1 (6 bases). The CDR3 covers 15 residues. Looked up from germline, CDR1 is SGHVS and CDR2 is FNYEAQ. Trimming left V 2 bases short and J 2 bases short, with 11 bases between. The CDR3 sequence: CASSLTGQLTDTQYF. The CDR3 nucleotides are TGTGCCAGCAGCTTAACCGGACAGCTCACAGATACGCAGTATTTT.

This clonotype was seen only a few times. The V and J genes are TRBV11-1 and TRBJ2-7; 9 bases line up with TRBD2. V lost 5 bases to trimming and J lost 0 bases; unmatched junction nucleotides: 11. The CDR3 loop spans 17 amino acids. Germline assignment: CDR1 SGHAT and CDR2 FQDESV (reference sequence). Here the CDR3 reads CASSLTSSGASSYEQYF. DNA for the CDR3: TGTGCCAGCAGCCTGACCTCTAGCGGGGCAAGCTCCTACGAGCAGTACTTC.

The rearrangement joins TRBV6-5 to TRBJ2-1; 8 bases fit TRBD2. The ends lost 5 bases at V and 5 bases at J; junction bases unmatched: 11. This CDR3 comprises 16 residues. Germline CDR1 is MNHEY and CDR2 is SVGAGI. CDR3 DNA: TGTGCCAGCAGTCTAACTCGGGGGGGGTCGAACAATGAGCAGTTCTTC. As protein: CASSLTRGGSNNEQFF.

The chain uses TRBV27 and TRBJ2-7, with 11 positions matching TRBD2. Germline CDR1 reads MNHEY; CDR2 reads SMNVEV (reference sequence). V trimming: 6 bases; J trimming: 4 bases; junction bases outside the gene matches: 5. The CDR3 runs 14 residues. The CDR3 is CASRIRTSGYEQYF. CDR3 DNA sequence: TGTGCCAGCAGAATTCGGACTAGCGGGTACGAGCAGTACTTC.

The chain employs TRBV5-1 and TRBJ2-1, with a weak D call TRBD1 (5 bases). Looked up from germline, CDR1 is SGHRS and CDR2 is YFSETQ. The CDR3 has 12 amino acids. Trimming shortened V by 4 bases and J by 7 bases, and 9 bases separated the two germline ends. The CDR3: CASSVGQNEQFF. Here the CDR3 DNA reads TGCGCCAGCAGCGTCGGACAAAATGAGCAGTTCTTC.

The rearrangement joins TRBV7-9 to TRBJ1-1; no definite D call. The CDR3 extends over 14 amino acids. Trimming cost V 5 bases and J 1 base, with 11 bases left between them. The germline V gene has CDR1 SEHNR and CDR2 FQNEAQ (reference sequence). The CDR3 reads CASSRQNQNTEAFF. In DNA, the CDR3 is TGTGCCAGCAGCCGGCAGAACCAGAACACTGAAGCTTTCTTT.

The chain combines TRBV7-8 with TRBJ2-3; weak D call: TRBD2 (6 bases). This CDR3 has 13 residues. Germline V gene lookup returns CDR1 SGHVS and CDR2 FQNEAQ. As DNA, the CDR3 is TGTGCAGCGGTTAGCGGTTTTACGGATACGCAGTATTTT. Amino acid sequence: CAAVSGFTDTQYF.

For the CDR3, the DNA is TGTGCCAGCAGTTACGGGGGGCGAAATGAAAAACTGTTTTTT. As protein: CASSYGGRNEKLFF. The chain joins TRBV6-6 to TRBJ1-4; perhaps TRBD1 as D (6 bases). The CDR3 is 14 residues long. Germline V CDR1 and CDR2: MNHNY, SVGAGI (reference sequence). V lost 2 bases to trimming and J lost 5 bases, with 9 bases between them.

V is TRBV2 and J is TRBJ2-2; TRBD2 matches 14 bases. Germline CDR1 is SNHLY and CDR2 is FYNNEI. Trimming at V came to 6 bases and at J to 6 bases, leaving 0 bases not matched to a gene. The CDR3 runs 14 residues. CDR3 loop: CASRGLAGAGELFF. The CDR3, as DNA: TGTGCCAGCAGGGGACTAGCGGGAGCCGGGGAGCTGTTTTTT.

The V call is TRBV4-2, the J call TRBJ1-2; D uncertain. V was cut by 0 bases and J by 7 bases, with 12 bases left in between. Germline V gene data show CDR1 as LGHNA and CDR2 as YNFKEQ. There are 14 residues in the CDR3. The CDR3 sequence: CASSQDPVWGGYTF. CDR3 in DNA: TGTGCCAGCAGCCAAGATCCCGTGTGGGGTGGCTACACCTTC.

The gene calls are TRBV7-2 and TRBJ2-3, with 9 bases lining up with TRBD2. CDR1 and CDR2 from the germline V gene are SGHTA and FQGNSA. Trimming cost V 5 bases and J 5 bases; bases outside gene matches: 8. The CDR3 is 15 amino acids. CDR3 DNA sequence: TGTGCCAGCAGCCGCTTAGCGGGGGAAATAGATACGCAGTATTTT. This encodes CASSRLAGEIDTQYF.

The J gene is TRBJ1-1, the V gene TRBV12-3 or TRBV12-4, with 7 bases matching TRBD1. The CDR3 extends over 14 amino acids. V trimming: 5 bases; J trimming: 3 bases; junction bases outside the gene matches: 6. CDR3 sequence reads: CASSEFQGDTEAFF. CDR3 nucleotide sequence: TGTGCCAGCAGTGAATTCCAGGGGGACACTGAAGCTTTCTTT.

This rearrangement joins TRBV24-1 to TRBJ2-2; D may be TRBD1 (5 bases). Per germline, CDR1 KGHDR and CDR2 SFDVKD. CDR3 length: 18 residues. V lost 5 bases and J 3 bases, leaving 21 bases between the germline ends. Here the CDR3 DNA reads TGTGCCACCAGTGCGACGCAATTCAGGGATCCAGACACCGGGGAGCTGTTTTTT. It translates to CATSATQFRDPDTGELFF.

The chain joins TRBV20-1 to TRBJ1-2; TRBD1 might be the D (6 bases). The V gene lost 2 bases and the J gene lost 6 bases, with 19 bases spanning the gap. Germline V gene data show CDR1 as DFQATT and CDR2 as SNEGSKA (reference sequence). This CDR3 contains 15 residues. The CDR3: CSARKGGRPTDGYTF. CDR3 DNA: TGCAGTGCTAGAAAAGGGGGACGCCCCACGGATGGCTACACCTTC.

Written as DNA, the CDR3 is TGCGCCAGCAGCCAAGGGAGAGCGGGAGGGGGCGATACGCAGTATTTT. It translates to CASSQGRAGGGDTQYF. The chain employs TRBV4-3 and TRBJ2-3; TRBD2 matches at 10 bases. The CDR3 runs to 16 residues. With 1 base clipped from V and 6 bases from J, the junction kept 7 bases outside the gene matches. Germline CDR1 reads LGHNA; CDR2 reads YSLEER.

This chain links TRBV18 with TRBJ2-3, with TRBD1 matching over 7 bases. CDR3 length: 14 residues. Germline values: CDR1 KGHSH, CDR2 LQKENI. Trimming at V came to 5 bases and at J to 2 bases, leaving 4 bases not matched to a gene. In nucleotides, the CDR3 is TGTGCCAGCTCAACACAGGGGTACACAGATACGCAGTATTTT. This gives the protein CASSTQGYTDTQYF.